This T cell receptor (beta chain) stems from a study of T cell repertoires in cytomegalovirus infection. On the study more broadly: Recently described HLA-C-restricted plus well-studied HLA-B-restricted CMV epitopes were used. Public TCR beta signature analysis indicated the presence of both CMV infection and matching HLA type.

Via MiXCR, TCRdb re-called the reads, giving one row per CDR3 protein. The sample yields around 89,000 distinct CDR3 sequences, approximately 30% seen once. To note about this clonotype: Its antigen is undetermined.

The germline CDR1 and CDR2 sequences are SGHTA and FQGNSA. V lost 5 bases and J lost 4, with 26 bases in between. The length of the CDR3 is 18 residues. Study observations and caveats: Dominating the ex vivo response were TCR beta clonotypes that were CMV-specific and HLA-C-restricted. Public TCR beta family frequency separated CMV-and-HLA carriers, including in an independent cohort.

Sample: CD8+ T cells from cultured PBMCs, taken from culture after CMV antigen stimulation. The receptor's source is a human donor in good health (CMV status not recorded). Some clones in this sample may be carry-over from other donors' samples. The chain couples TRBV7-2 to TRBJ1-1; a possible D gene is TRBD1 (5 bases). CDR3 residues: CASSPGLGSRQRGTEAFF. The CDR3 nucleotides read TGTGCCAGCAGCCCAGGATTGGGGTCCCGACAAAGGGGCACTGAAGCTTTCTTT.